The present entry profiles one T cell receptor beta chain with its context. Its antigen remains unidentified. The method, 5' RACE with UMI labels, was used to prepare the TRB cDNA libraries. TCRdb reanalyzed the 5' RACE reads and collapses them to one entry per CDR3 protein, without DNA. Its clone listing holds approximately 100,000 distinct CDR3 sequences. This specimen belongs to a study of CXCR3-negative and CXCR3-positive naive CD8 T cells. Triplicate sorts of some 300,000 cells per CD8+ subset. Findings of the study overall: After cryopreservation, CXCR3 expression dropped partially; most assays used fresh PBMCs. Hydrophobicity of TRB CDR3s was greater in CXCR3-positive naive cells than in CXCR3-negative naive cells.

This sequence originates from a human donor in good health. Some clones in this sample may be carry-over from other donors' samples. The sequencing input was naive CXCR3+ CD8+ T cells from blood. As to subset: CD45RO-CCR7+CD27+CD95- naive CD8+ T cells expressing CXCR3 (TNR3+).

This CDR3 is CASSFGTAITYELYF. The V and J genes are TRBV11-2 and TRBJ2-7; TCRdb returns TRBD1, unconfirmable since there is no DNA. Germline CDR1 SGHAT, CDR2 FQNNGV. CDR3 length: 15 residues.